These 9 T cell receptor beta chains share one sample of origin, sequenced in a study of T cells in localized non-small cell lung cancer. TCRdb's copy holds only in-frame clones and misses some; the assay was immunoSEQ multiplex PCR. This table holds approximately 11,000 clones, around nine tenths found once. Material: peripheral blood, obtained before any cancer treatment. Every receptor here comes from a male donor older than 55 with stage III lung adenocarcinoma.

This clone was seen just once. The chain has TRBV5-5 and TRBJ1-2; D call uncertain. This CDR3 spans 15 amino acids. Between the trimmed V and J ends, which lost 0 bases and 4 bases, there was a span of 13 bases. CDR1 and CDR2 (germline): SGHKS, YYEKEE (reference sequence). The CDR3 here is CASSLVQPNTYGYTF. CDR3 DNA: TGTGCCAGCAGCTTGGTACAGCCCAACACCTATGGCTACACCTTC.

The chain links TRBV6-1 to TRBJ2-1, with TRBD2 identical over 12 bases. The CDR3 covers 15 residues. Germline V gene lookup returns CDR1 MNHNS and CDR2 SASEGT. Trimming took 7 bases from V and 7 from J; bases not matched to a gene: 8. CDR3 bases: TGTGCCAGCACTAAGGGGACTAGCGGGTATAATGAGCAGTTCTTC. Encoded protein: CASTKGTSGYNEQFF.

This chain joins TRBV29-1 and TRBJ2-1, with D tentatively TRBD1 or TRBD2 (5 bases each). CDR1 and CDR2 from the germline V gene are SQVTM and ANQGSEA. Trimming took 6 bases from V and 6 from J, leaving 27 bases between them. The length of the CDR3 is 17 residues. CDR3 sequence (DNA): TGCAGCGTCGCAAACCCTCGGGGCTTCGGCCTTTTCAATGAGCAGTTCTTC. Translation: CSVANPRGFGLFNEQFF.

The rearrangement links TRBV2 to TRBJ2-5, with D possibly being TRBD2 (5 bases). There are 12 residues in the CDR3. CDR1 and CDR2 (germline): SNHLY, FYNNEI. Deletions cut 6 bases from V and 4 bases from J, with 9 bases between. The CDR3 protein is CASRLVGETQYF. The CDR3 DNA reads as TGTGCCAGCAGACTAGTGGGAGAGACCCAGTACTTC.

This clone was found once. CDR3 region: CASSQDEAPGELFF. The CDR3 region has the DNA TGCGCCAGCAGCCAAGATGAGGCGCCCGGGGAGCTGTTTTTT. This rearrangement joins TRBV4-1 to TRBJ2-2; D unresolved. The CDR3 sequence is 14 residues long. From germline, CDR1 is MGHRA and CDR2 YSYEKL. The ends were cut back, 0 bases at V and 6 bases at J, with 8 bases in the middle.

This chain joins TRBV2 and TRBJ1-1; D possibly corresponds to TRBD1 (5 bases). Germline V gene lookup returns CDR1 SNHLY and CDR2 FYNNEI. The CDR3 covers 15 residues. V lost 2 bases and J 6 bases, leaving 16 bases between the germline ends. CDR3 DNA sequence: TGTGCCAGCAGTGAACAAACAGGATGGTTGGCTGAAGCTTTCTTT. Residues: CASSEQTGWLAEAFF. Based on the CDR3 plus reference TRBV2 and TRBJ1-1, the full variable domain is EPEVTQTPSHQVTQMGQEVILRCVPISNHLYFYWYRQILGQKVEFLVSFYNNEISEKSEIFDDQFSVERPDGSNFTLKIRSTKLEDSAMYFCASSEQTGWLAEAFFGQGTRLTVV.

The rearrangement uses TRBV9 and TRBJ2-7; D is perhaps TRBD2 (5 bases). CDR1 is SGDLS, CDR2 YYNGEE, per germline. Trimming shortened V by 0 bases and J by 6 bases, and 13 bases separated the two germline ends. There are 14 residues in the CDR3. CDR3 residues: CASSVALAWTEQYF. The CDR3 region has the DNA TGTGCCAGCAGCGTAGCCCTAGCCTGGACCGAGCAGTACTTC.

The chain employs TRBV11-2 and TRBJ1-4, with a weak D call TRBD1 (6 bases). The V and J ends lost 4 bases and 8 bases respectively, with 26 bases between them. The CDR3 is made up of 18 amino acids. Germline CDR1 SGHAT, CDR2 FQNNGV. CDR3 sequence reads: CASSYLYRAKGGYEKLFF. CDR3 DNA sequence: TGTGCCAGCAGCTACCTATACAGGGCTAAGGGGGGATACGAAAAACTGTTTTTT.

V gene TRBV9 combines with J gene TRBJ2-7; no firm D call. The V end lost 0 bases, the J end lost 3 bases, and 10 bases lay between the germline ends. Germline CDR1 is SGDLS and CDR2 is YYNGEE. This CDR3 region has 14 residues. Written as DNA, the CDR3 is TGTGCCAGCAGCGTAGGACAAGACATCTACGAGCAGTACTTC. Its translation: CASSVGQDIYEQYF.